Listed here are 4 T cell receptor beta chains from one sample, sequenced in a study of cytomegalovirus exposure and HLA in healthy donors. Amplification used 60 Vbeta primers and 13 Jbeta primers. Clones were read by immunoSEQ multiplex PCR, and TCRdb kept only the in-frame ones, dropping some. The sample shows 150,000 to 200,000 clones, 70% to 85% of them seen only once. Material: PBMCs. The source is a woman in her 30s in good health and CMV-seronegative.

This clone was seen a handful of times. The V and J genes are TRBV10-2 and TRBJ1-5; TRBD1 agrees at 9 bases. V was clipped by 6 bases and J by 6 bases; unmatched bases: 3. The CDR3 extends over 13 amino acids. CDR1 is WSHSY, CDR2 SAAADI, per germline. CDR3 protein: CASRQGAGQPQHF. The CDR3 nucleotides are TGCGCCAGCAGACAGGGGGCGGGTCAGCCCCAGCATTTT.

This chain joins TRBV19 and TRBJ1-5, with unresolved D. The CDR3 sequence is 15 residues long. The V end lost 10 bases, the J end lost 4 bases, and 20 bases lay between the germline ends. Germline loops: CDR1 LNHDA, CDR2 SQIVND (reference sequence). The CDR3 nucleotides read TGTGCCACAACCCTCCGGGAGGGCTCGAATCAGCCCCAGCATTTT. The encoded protein is CATTLREGSNQPQHF.

V gene TRBV6-5 combines with J gene TRBJ1-5; no clear D. The CDR3 is 12 residues long. The germline V and J ends were trimmed by 6 bases and 3 bases, with 6 bases remaining between them. The germline gives CDR1 MNHEY, CDR2 SVGAGI. The CDR3 bases are TGTGCCAGCAGGACTCTCAATCAGCCCCAGCATTTT. It is translated as CASRTLNQPQHF.

This chain links TRBV4-3 with TRBJ2-7; 7 nucleotides agree with TRBD2. Germline CDR1 and CDR2: LGHNA and YSLEER. The CDR3 has 18 amino acids. Trimming cost V 0 bases and J 3 bases; bases outside gene matches: 14. CDR3 sequence reads: CASSQDRGRGGAHYEQYF. The CDR3 DNA is TGCGCCAGCAGCCAAGATAGGGGCCGGGGAGGGGCCCACTACGAGCAGTACTTC.